The T cell receptor beta chain described here comes from a study of follicular helper T cells after annual influenza vaccination. Study-wide results and limits: Day 7 ICOS+CD38+ clones later appeared mostly in ICOS-CD38- cTfh. Undersampling of larger non-cTfh compartments could not be excluded. Each annual vaccination recalled recurring oligoclonal ICOS+CD38+ cTfh clonotypes.

The method was immunoSEQ multiplex PCR; TCRdb's version includes in-frame clones alone and lacks a portion of them. The sample yields 5,600 or so clones, roughly 80% seen once. Comments on this clone: Antigen: not known.

This CDR3 has 13 residues. Trimming stripped 5 bases from V and 4 bases from J, with 10 bases between. Per germline, CDR1 MNHEY and CDR2 SVGAGI. Time point described: 2015-2016 season, pre-vaccination. Excluded were substance abuse, HIV/AIDS, active cancer, immunomodulatory drugs and active illness. The sample consisted of CXCR5- memory CD4+ T cells sorted from blood, taken on the day of influenza vaccination. This clonotype originated in an adult who received the influenza vaccine. J is TRBJ2-3 and V is TRBV6-5, with D hard to call. The CDR3 nucleotides are TGTGCCAGCAGTACGGACGTCGCAGATACGCAGTATTTT. Amino acids: CASSTDVADTQYF.